The clone carrying this T cell receptor (beta chain) was seen repeatedly, ten times or more. These patients, aged 18 to 65, had recently diagnosed hyperthyroidism lasting under 2 months. The data belong to a study of T cells in Graves' hyperthyroidism and ophthalmopathy. RNA transcripts provided the source from which TCR beta CDR3 regions were amplified. An initial round of RT-PCR targeting the TCR CDR3 relied on the HTBI primer set. TCRdb fed the multiplex PCR reads into MiXCR, producing one record per CDR3 protein. The sample holds about 290,000 distinct CDR3 sequences, about an eighth seen once. Germline CDR1 ENHRY, CDR2 SYGVKD. The ends lost 3 bases at V and 4 bases at J; junction bases unmatched: 12. The CDR3 spans 16 residues.

The chain is built from TRBV10-3 and TRBJ2-7; 7 bases agree with TRBD1. The source of this sequence is a woman under 40 with Graves' hyperthyroidism that later progressed to Graves' ophthalmopathy. The sequenced sample was blood. CDR3 nucleotide sequence: TGTGCCATCAGTGACCCCGGACAGGAGGTTAGGTACGAGCAGTACTTC. Encoded protein: CAISDPGQEVRYEQYF.